This T cell receptor beta chain was documented in a study of Graves' ophthalmopathy and Graves' hyperthyroidism. From RNA, the CDR3 regions of TCR beta chains were amplified and sequenced. HTBI-primed RT-PCR formed the first round, and a multiplex PCR formed the second. TCRdb re-called the multiplex PCR reads through MiXCR, storing one row per CDR3 protein. Of about 600,000 distinct CDR3 sequences listed, under 45% were seen once; the top ten hold about 4%. This clonotype was seen repeatedly, ten times or more. This CDR3 contains 14 residues. CDR1 SNHLY and CDR2 FYNNEI come from the germline V gene. Trimming removed 1 base from V and 9 bases from J, with 10 bases in between.

The gene calls are TRBV2 and TRBJ1-6, with a possible D match to TRBD1 (6 bases). Sequencing was carried out using peripheral blood or thyroid tissue (not recorded which). The clonotype was recovered from an adult man with Graves' hyperthyroidism. In nucleotides, the CDR3 is TGTGCCAGCAGTGAAGAGGGGGGCGGTTCACCCCTCCACTTT. Protein product: CASSEEGGGSPLHF.